Sequencing of this T cell receptor (beta chain) was carried out in a study of T cell responses to AZD1222 COVID-19 vaccine. Clones were sequenced by immunoSEQ multiplex PCR, and TCRdb holds only the in-frame ones, with some missing. The repertoire has more than 95,000 clones, more than 85% of them found once; the top ten carry 2.9%. V trimming: 2 bases; J trimming: 0 bases; junction bases outside the gene matches: 3. The CDR3 is 16 residues long. Per the germline V gene, CDR1 is SGHRS and CDR2 is YFSETQ. This receptor was identified in an adult in good health. Source: peripheral blood, taken on day 0 of AZD1222 vaccination. V usage is TRBV5-1 and J usage is TRBJ2-4; 9 nucleotides agree with TRBD2. The CDR3 reads CASSFAGGLAKNIQYF. Here the CDR3 DNA reads TGCGCCAGCAGCTTCGCGGGAGGGTTAGCCAAAAACATTCAGTACTTC.